This T cell receptor beta chain stems from a study of blood T cells in healthy people across ages. Study-level points and caveats: With unsorted PBMCs, a conclusive comparison of naive versus antigen-experienced cells was not possible. Aged donors had fewer naive CD4+ cells and lower diversity than long-lived donors. With age, beta diversity per million T cells declined roughly linearly, significantly by 35 to 40.

A second about 7 to 11 cycle PCR used barcoded and J-beta primers. MiXCR, applied by TCRdb to the 5' RACE reads, yields one record per CDR3 protein. The data contain about 1.5 million distinct CDR3 sequences, roughly 43% of them singletons. The CDR3 length is 12 residues. Germline assignment: CDR1 LGHDT and CDR2 YNNKEL (reference sequence). A note on this clonotype: The antigen is not known. An end of the junction does not agree with germline; a read error may underlie this.

This receptor was obtained from a woman aged 18-30 years in good health. The V and J genes are TRBV3-1 and TRBJ2-7; possible D gene TRBD2, 5 bases. The sample consisted of blood. CDR3 residues: CSSSQLGEAQYF. The DNA of the CDR3 is TGTTCCAGCAGCCAACTGGGAGAGGCCCAGTACTTC.